This T cell receptor (beta chain) is from a study of vaccination effects on CD4 cells after COVID-19. About this clone: Its antigen is not known.

Antigen-specific CD4+ T cell clonotypes were called by their expansion after viral peptide-pool culture in ViraFEST. Cultured cells yielded isolated CD4+ T cells after 10 to 11 days. Of the BNT162b2 and mRNA-1273 vaccines, participants received two doses of one or the other. Generated by immunoSEQ multiplex PCR, the TCRdb table keeps only in-frame clones and is missing some. The table lists some 68,000 clones, 80% to 85% of them singletons. The sequencing here drew on CD4+ T cells from PBMCs cultured with HCoV-229E spike peptides, taken after COVID-19 vaccination. The receptor was derived from a human donor who received a COVID-19 vaccine.

CDR3 residues: CASSLGTGVRYNEQFF. CDR3 nucleotide sequence: TGCGCCAGCAGCTTGGGGACAGGGGTTCGCTACAATGAGCAGTTCTTC. J is TRBJ2-1 and V is TRBV5-1; 9 bases map to TRBD1. Germline V gene lookup returns CDR1 SGHRS and CDR2 YFSETQ. Losses at the gene ends were 0 bases for V and 3 bases for J; bases not matched to a gene: 4. The CDR3 loop spans 16 amino acids.